This T cell receptor (beta chain) was observed in a study of vaccination and CD4 T cells after COVID-19. Study overall: Sampling post-COVID took place a median approximately 100 days after diagnosis (range 35 to 161).

The CDR3 consists of 15 residues. V shed 8 bases and J shed 3 bases, with 20 bases lying between them. Germline lookup yields CDR1 SNHLY and CDR2 FYNNEI. The Oncomine TCR Beta short-read assay sequenced DNA from cultured CD4+ T cells. TCRdb re-called the PCR reads through MiXCR, storing one row per CDR3 protein. The sample holds about 18,000 distinct CDR3 sequences; about 60% are singletons and the top ten take 8% to 10%. On this clonotype itself: Its matching antigen is unknown.

Indicated treatment: 10-day PBMC culture with coronavirus spike peptide pools or control peptides (ViraFEST assay). ViraFEST expanded antigen-specific T cells with peptide pools, then sequenced TCRs. The starting material was CD4+ T cells from blood, cultured in vitro, obtained after SARS-CoV-2 vaccination. This TCR came from a human donor who had recovered from COVID-19. The chain couples TRBV2 to TRBJ2-7; D not certain. CDR3 DNA sequence: TGTGCCAGCCGGATATCGGGCGTAAAAATCTACGAGCAGTACTTC. Its translation is CASRISGVKIYEQYF.